This T cell receptor (beta chain) was profiled in a study of CD8 T cells in Susac syndrome. Random-hexamer reverse transcription was applied to roughly 0.5 to 1 ug RNA. The immunoSEQ assay covered 54 Vbeta and 13 Jbeta segments for CDR3. TCRdb recomputed calls from the immunoSEQ multiplex PCR reads with MiXCR, one row per CDR3 protein. Seen here are around 200,000 distinct CDR3 sequences, roughly 95% observed once, and the top ten hold 0.08% to 0.11%. TCR beta sequencing was performed on blood CD8+ and CD4+ T cells. This TCR came from a human donor in good health. Sequenced input: CD4+ T cells from PBMCs.

DNA of the CDR3: TGTGCCAGCAACGGGGGAATCAGCACAGATACGCAGTATTTT. Its protein product is CASNGGISTDTQYF. The V gene is TRBV2, the J gene TRBJ2-3; weak D call: TRBD2 (6 bases). Germline CDR1 and CDR2: SNHLY and FYNNEI. The length of the CDR3 is 14 residues. V lost 7 bases and J lost 0, with 11 bases in between.